This T cell receptor (beta chain) was observed in a study of cytomegalovirus exposure and HLA in healthy donors. The CDR3 runs to 16 residues. With regard to this clone: Its target is not known.

Study-wide findings and caveats: For TCR beta chains, V- and J-gene trimming was later linked to a missense DCLRE1C variant. In an earlier analysis, most TCR beta V segments were productive about 87% or about 30% of the time. Reports indicate that TCR beta sequences accurately predicted the HLA-A and HLA-B alleles of most subjects. Rare sequences made up most TCRs, while some public TCRs were found in many donors.

The PCR ran on 60 Vbeta and 13 Jbeta primers. Sequenced by immunoSEQ multiplex PCR; TCRdb stores in-frame clones only, minus some. The repertoire holds around 96,000 clones, with around 64% as singletons. V gene TRBV7-5 combines with J gene TRBJ2-1; TRBD2, as called in the table, went unchecked against the DNA. TRBV7-5 represents a pseudogene. The source of this sequence is a man aged 60-69 years in good health and CMV-seronegative. The material sequenced was PBMCs. The CDR3 coding sequence is TGTGCCAGAAGTCAAAATCCGGGGGAGCCCTACAATGAGCAGTTCTTC. Translation gives CARSQNPGEPYNEQFF.